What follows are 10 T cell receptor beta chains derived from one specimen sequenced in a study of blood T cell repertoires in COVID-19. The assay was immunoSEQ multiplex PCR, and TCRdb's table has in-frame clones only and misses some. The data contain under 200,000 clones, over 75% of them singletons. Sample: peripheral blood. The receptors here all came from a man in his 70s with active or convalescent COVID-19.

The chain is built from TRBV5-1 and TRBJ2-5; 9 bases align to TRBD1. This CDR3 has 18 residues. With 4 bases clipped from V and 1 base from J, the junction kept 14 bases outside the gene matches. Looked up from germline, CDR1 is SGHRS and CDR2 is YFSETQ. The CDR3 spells CASSRLQGAAGVQETQYF. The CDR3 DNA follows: TGCGCCAGCAGCAGATTACAGGGGGCGGCTGGGGTCCAAGAGACCCAGTACTTC.

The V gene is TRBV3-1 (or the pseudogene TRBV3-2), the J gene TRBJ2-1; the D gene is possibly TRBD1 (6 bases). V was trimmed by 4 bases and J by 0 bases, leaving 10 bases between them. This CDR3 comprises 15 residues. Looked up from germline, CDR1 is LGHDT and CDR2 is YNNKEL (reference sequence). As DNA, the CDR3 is TGTGCCAGCAGCCTTCGAGGGGGCTCCTACAATGAGCAGTTCTTC. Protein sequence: CASSLRGGSYNEQFF.

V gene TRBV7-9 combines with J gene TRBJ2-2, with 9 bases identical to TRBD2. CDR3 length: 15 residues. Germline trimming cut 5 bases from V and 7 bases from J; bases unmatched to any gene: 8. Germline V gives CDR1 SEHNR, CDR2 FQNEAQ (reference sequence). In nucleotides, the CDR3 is TGTGCCAGCAGCCGCGCGGGAGGGGGCCACGGGGAGCTGTTTTTT. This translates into CASSRAGGGHGELFF.

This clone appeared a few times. The CDR3 coding sequence is TGTGCCAGCAGTTCACCGGGGATCTATGGCTACACCTTC. Translating gives CASSSPGIYGYTF. The chain joins TRBV6-5 to TRBJ1-2; D is unresolved. Germline V gene lookup returns CDR1 MNHEY and CDR2 SVGAGI. V was clipped by 4 bases and J by 4 bases, with 10 bases between them. The CDR3 loop spans 13 amino acids.

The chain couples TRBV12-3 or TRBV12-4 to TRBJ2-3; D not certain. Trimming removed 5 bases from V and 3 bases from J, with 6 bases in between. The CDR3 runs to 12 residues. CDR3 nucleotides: TGTGCCAGCAGTCTAAATACAGATACGCAGTATTTT. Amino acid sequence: CASSLNTDTQYF.

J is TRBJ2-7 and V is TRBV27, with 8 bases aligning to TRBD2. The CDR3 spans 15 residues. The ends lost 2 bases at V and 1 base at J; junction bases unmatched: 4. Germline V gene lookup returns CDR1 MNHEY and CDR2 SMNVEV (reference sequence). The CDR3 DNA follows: TGTGCCAGCAGTTTAGGAGCGGGAGCTTCCTACGAGCAGTACTTC. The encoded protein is CASSLGAGASYEQYF.

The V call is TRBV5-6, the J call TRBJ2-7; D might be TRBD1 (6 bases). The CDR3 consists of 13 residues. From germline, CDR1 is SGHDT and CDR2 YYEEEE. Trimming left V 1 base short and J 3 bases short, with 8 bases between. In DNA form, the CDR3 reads TGTGCCAGCAGCTTGCAGGGGATCTACGAGCAGTACTTC. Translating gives CASSLQGIYEQYF.

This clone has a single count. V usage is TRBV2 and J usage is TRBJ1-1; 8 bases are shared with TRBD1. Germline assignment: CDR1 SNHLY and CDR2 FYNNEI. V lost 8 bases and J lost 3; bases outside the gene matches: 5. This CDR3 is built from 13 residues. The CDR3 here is CASSDRAHTEAFF. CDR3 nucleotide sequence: TGTGCCAGCTCGGACAGGGCCCACACTGAAGCTTTCTTT.

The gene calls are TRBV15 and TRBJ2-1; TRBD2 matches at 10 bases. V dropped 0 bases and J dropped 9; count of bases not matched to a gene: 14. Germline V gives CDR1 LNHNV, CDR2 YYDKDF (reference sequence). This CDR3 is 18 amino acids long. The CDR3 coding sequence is TGTGCCACCAGCAGAGACCGCCCCGGGACTAGCGTCGTCAGTGAGCAGTTCTTC. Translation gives CATSRDRPGTSVVSEQFF.

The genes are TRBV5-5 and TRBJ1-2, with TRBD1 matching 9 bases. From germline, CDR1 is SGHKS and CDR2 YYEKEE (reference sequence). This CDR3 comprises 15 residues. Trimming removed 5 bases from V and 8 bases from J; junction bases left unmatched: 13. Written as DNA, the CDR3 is TGTGCCAGCAGTACTACAGGGGGCGATGTCCCGGGCTACACCTTC. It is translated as CASSTTGGDVPGYTF.